Following are 26 T cell receptor beta chains from one sample sequenced in a study of cytomegalovirus exposure and HLA in healthy donors. Produced via immunoSEQ multiplex PCR; TCRdb's table is partial and in-frame only. The table lists about 140,000 clones, roughly nine tenths of them singletons. The sequencing input was PBMCs. The receptor set was obtained from a man between 18 and 35 years old in good health and CMV-seronegative.

V is TRBV6-5 and J is TRBJ2-7; D might be TRBD1 (6 bases). CDR3 length equals 15 residues. CDR1 and CDR2 from the germline V gene are MNHEY and SVGAGI. The V and J ends lost 0 bases and 2 bases respectively, with 11 bases between them. As DNA, the CDR3 is TGTGCCAGCAGTTACTCCCGGGACACAACCTACGAGCAGTACTTC. Translating it yields CASSYSRDTTYEQYF.

The chain couples TRBV28 to TRBJ2-7, with 7 bases matching TRBD2. From germline, CDR1 is MDHEN and CDR2 SYDVKM. After removal of 3 bases from V and 5 bases from J, the junction contained 16 bases not matched to a gene. The CDR3 is 17 residues long. CDR3 loop: CASSFLSGRESYHEQYF. CDR3 DNA: TGTGCCAGCAGTTTCCTAAGTGGGCGGGAGTCTTACCACGAGCAGTACTTC.

CDR3 in DNA: TGTGCCACCAGCAGACCTCGGGACGGAGGGCCTGGCGCAGGAGCTTTCTTT. Protein: CATSRPRDGGPGAGAFF. V gene TRBV15 combines with J gene TRBJ1-1; D perhaps matches TRBD1 (5 bases). Between the trimmed V and J ends, which lost 2 bases and 10 bases, there was a span of 26 bases. Germline V gives CDR1 LNHNV, CDR2 YYDKDF (reference sequence). This CDR3 has 17 residues.

The chain couples TRBV15 to TRBJ1-2; D is ambiguous. This CDR3 is built from 13 residues. Germline CDR1 and CDR2: LNHNV and YYDKDF (reference sequence). Trimming removed 9 bases from V and 2 bases from J, with 13 bases in between. The CDR3 spells CATQQNINYGYTF. The CDR3 nucleotides read TGTGCCACTCAACAGAATATCAACTATGGCTACACCTTC.

This clone was picked up one time. The rearrangement joins TRBV5-8 to TRBJ1-5, with 9 bases aligning to TRBD1. V lost 1 base and J lost 7; bases outside the gene matches: 6. CDR3 size: 15 residues. CDR1 is SGHTS and CDR2 is YDEGEE in the germline V gene. CDR3 loop: CASSLWDRAQQPQHF. The CDR3 DNA sequence: TGTGCCAGCAGCTTGTGGGACAGGGCGCAGCAGCCCCAGCATTTT.

The chain employs TRBV29-1 and TRBJ2-2; TRBD1 matches at 10 bases. Germline assignment: CDR1 SQVTM and CDR2 ANQGSEA. The V gene end was trimmed by 3 bases and the J gene end by 5 bases; junction bases not matched to a gene: 6. The CDR3 consists of 15 residues. For the CDR3, the DNA is TGCAGCGTTGAGGGGGGACAGGGGAGGACCGGGGAGCTGTTTTTT. Protein sequence: CSVEGGQGRTGELFF.

The CDR3 spells CASSEGQGLVGANVLTF. DNA for the CDR3: TGTGCCAGCAGTGAAGGACAGGGACTCGTGGGGGCCAACGTCCTGACTTTC. This rearrangement joins TRBV6-1 to TRBJ2-6, with TRBD1 as a possible D gene (7 bases). The CDR3 is 17 residues long. V gave up 1 base and J gave up 4 bases, with 14 bases separating them. Germline CDR1 and CDR2: MNHNS and SASEGT.

The chain combines TRBV19 with TRBJ2-7, with 8 bases lining up with TRBD1. This CDR3 is built from 13 residues. Trimming at V came to 6 bases and at J to 5 bases, leaving 6 bases not matched to a gene. The germline gives CDR1 LNHDA, CDR2 SQIVND (reference sequence). CDR3 in DNA: TGTGCCAGTAGACCTCCGGACAGGGACGAGCAGTACTTC. This gives the protein CASRPPDRDEQYF.

The chain couples TRBV4-3 to TRBJ2-3, with 11 bases that match TRBD1. CDR1 LGHNA and CDR2 YSLEER come from the germline V gene. V shed 1 base and J 11 bases; nucleotides not matched to a gene: 11. CDR3 size: 16 residues. CDR3 DNA sequence: TGCGCCAGCAGCCAAGTGTCAGGAGGACAGGGGGCCCTGCAGTATTTT. Its protein is CASSQVSGGQGALQYF.

The rearrangement links TRBV19 to TRBJ2-3; 8 nucleotides agree with TRBD2. Germline V gene sequence: CDR1 LNHDA, CDR2 SQIVND (reference sequence). This CDR3 is 16 amino acids long. V trimming: 0 bases; J trimming: 3 bases; junction bases outside the gene matches: 5. This CDR3 is CASSIDLGGRTDTQYF. CDR3 nucleotide sequence: TGTGCCAGTAGTATAGATCTTGGCGGGAGGACAGATACGCAGTATTTT. The whole variable domain, remainder taken from reference TRBV19 and TRBJ2-3, is DGGITQSPKYLFRKEGQNVTLSCEQNLNHDAMYWYRQDPGQGLRLIYYSQIVNDFQKGDIAEGYSVSREKKESFPLTVTSAQKNPTAFYLCASSIDLGGRTDTQYFGPGTRLTVL.

Comments on this clone: Within the sample, other DNA sequences also encode this same CDR3. This sequence joins TRBV29-1 and TRBJ2-7, with 7 bases lining up with TRBD1. The CDR3 totals 13 residues. The trim removed 3 bases at V and 3 bases at J, leaving 5 bases unmatched. Germline values: CDR1 SQVTM, CDR2 ANQGSEA. The CDR3 loop is CSVEGDRDYEQYF. The CDR3 coding sequence is TGCAGCGTTGAGGGCGACAGGGACTACGAGCAGTACTTC.

This clone was recorded a few times. V gene TRBV27 combines with J gene TRBJ1-5; a weak D match, TRBD1 (5 bases). V was cut by 5 bases and J by 7 bases, with 18 bases left in between. The CDR3 consists of 15 residues. CDR1 and CDR2 from the germline V gene are MNHEY and SMNVEV (reference sequence). The CDR3 loop reads CASSGRDSKSQPQHF. The CDR3 region has the DNA TGTGCCAGCAGTGGACGGGACTCCAAATCGCAGCCCCAGCATTTT.

This clone was observed many times. This sequence joins TRBV4-2 and TRBJ2-7, with 10 bases identical to TRBD2. The trim removed 3 bases at V and 2 bases at J, leaving 7 bases unmatched. CDR3 length equals 16 residues. CDR1 is LGHNA, CDR2 YNFKEQ, per germline. The CDR3 coding sequence is TGTGCCAGCAGCCAGAGGCTAGCGGGGGAGGCCTACGAGCAGTACTTC. This gives the protein CASSQRLAGEAYEQYF.

For this clone: At the DNA level, this CDR3 is encoded by other sequences in the same sample as well. The V and J genes are TRBV18 and TRBJ2-7; 8 bases are a match to TRBD1. Germline CDR1 KGHSH, CDR2 LQKENI. The CDR3 totals 14 residues. The V and J ends lost 3 bases and 2 bases, in that order; junction bases with no gene match: 3. The CDR3 coding sequence is TGTGCCAGCTCACCTGGGACAGGAGCCTACGAGCAGTACTTC. It yields the protein CASSPGTGAYEQYF.

This chain uses TRBV11-2 with TRBJ1-1, with D tentatively TRBD1 (5 bases). Germline values: CDR1 SGHAT, CDR2 FQNNGV. The CDR3 sequence is 15 residues long. Between the trimmed V and J ends, which lost 5 bases and 1 base, there was a span of 14 bases. The CDR3, as DNA: TGTGCCAGCAGCCCCGACAGCTCTGCGAACACTGAAGCTTTCTTT. This codes for CASSPDSSANTEAFF.

The chain uses TRBV15 and TRBJ1-2, with D possibly TRBD1 on 6 matching bases. Trimming pared 2 bases from V and 4 bases from J, leaving 14 bases between. Germline V gene sequence: CDR1 LNHNV, CDR2 YYDKDF (reference sequence). This CDR3 spans 15 amino acids. In DNA form, the CDR3 reads TGTGCCACCAGCAGAATCCGGGACACTCTCTATGGCTACACCTTC. Translated: CATSRIRDTLYGYTF.

This rearrangement joins TRBV28 to TRBJ1-2; D call uncertain. The CDR3 is 13 residues long. Per the germline V gene, CDR1 is MDHEN and CDR2 is SYDVKM. Trimming stripped 2 bases from V and 3 bases from J, with 7 bases between. The CDR3 nucleotides read TGTGCCAGCAGTTTAGGCGGCTACTATGGCTACACCTTC. Protein: CASSLGGYYGYTF.

This clone was found many times. This chain connects TRBV2 to TRBJ2-3, with D possibly TRBD2 on 5 matching bases. The germline V and J ends were trimmed by 11 bases and 6 bases, with 15 bases remaining between them. Germline CDR1 is SNHLY and CDR2 is FYNNEI. The CDR3 extends over 12 amino acids. The CDR3 coding sequence is TGTGCCCTCGCAGGACTTGGGGATACGCAGTATTTT. Its translation is CALAGLGDTQYF.

As to this clone: Within the sample, other DNA sequences also encode this same CDR3. The chain carries TRBV7-9 and TRBJ1-2, with TRBD1 identical over 11 bases. V shed 6 bases and J 7 bases; nucleotides not matched to a gene: 7. CDR3 size: 14 residues. The germline V gene has CDR1 SEHNR and CDR2 FQNEAQ (reference sequence). The CDR3 reads CASSPGTGGVGYTF. CDR3 nucleotide sequence: TGTGCCAGCAGTCCCGGGACAGGGGGAGTTGGCTACACCTTC. The full variable domain, rest sourced from reference TRBV7-9 and TRBJ1-2, is DTGVSQNPRHKITKRGQNVTFRCDPISEHNRLYWYRQTLGQGPEFLTYFQNEAQLEKSRLLSDRFSAERPKGSFSTLEIQRTEQGDSAMYLCASSPGTGGVGYTFGSGTRLTVV.

This clone was seen a handful of times. Other DNA sequences in the sample encode the same CDR3. The chain links TRBV6-1 to TRBJ2-3; 7 bases map to TRBD1. Trimming removed 3 bases from V and 4 bases from J; junction bases left unmatched: 4. Germline CDR1 reads MNHNS; CDR2 reads SASEGT. This CDR3 has 14 amino acids. The CDR3, as DNA: TGTGCCAGCAGTGAGGGGCAGGGGGCAGATACGCAGTATTTT. It specifies CASSEGQGADTQYF.

The chain carries TRBV4-1 and TRBJ2-7; the D is unclear. CDR1 is MGHRA, CDR2 YSYEKL, per germline. This CDR3 has 15 residues. The germline V and J ends were trimmed by 1 base and 1 base, with 11 bases remaining between them. The CDR3 coding sequence is TGCGCCAGCAGCCAAGGCTCAGGCACTTCCTACGAGCAGTACTTC. Translating it yields CASSQGSGTSYEQYF.

The sample holds one count of this clone. V is TRBV28 and J is TRBJ2-3; 7 bases are shared with TRBD1. The CDR3 runs to 15 residues. Germline-derived CDR1 and CDR2 are MDHEN and SYDVKM. V dropped 4 bases and J dropped 2; count of bases not matched to a gene: 6. Here the CDR3 DNA reads TGTGCCAGCAGTTCAGGGACAGCTTCCACAGATACGCAGTATTTT. Protein: CASSSGTASTDTQYF.

This CDR3 is CASSLVGSGSETQYF. The CDR3 bases are TGTGCCAGCAGCTTAGTCGGTAGCGGGAGTGAGACCCAGTACTTC. The chain is built from TRBV7-8 and TRBJ2-5, with 9 positions matching TRBD2. V lost 1 base to trimming and J lost 5 bases; unmatched junction nucleotides: 5. CDR3 length equals 15 residues. Germline CDR1 and CDR2: SGHVS and FQNEAQ.

This chain links TRBV28 with TRBJ2-5; a weak D match, TRBD1 (6 bases). This CDR3 is built from 14 residues. Trimming removed 6 bases at V and 5 bases at J, with 16 bases between. Germline CDR1 and CDR2: MDHEN and SYDVKM. CDR3 sequence (DNA): TGTGCCAGCAGCCCCGGCGGTAGGGGGGAGACCCAGTACTTC. Its translation is CASSPGGRGETQYF.

V and J are TRBV2 and TRBJ2-7, with D perhaps matching TRBD2 (6 bases). This CDR3 comprises 14 residues. CDR1 is SNHLY, CDR2 FYNNEI, per germline. V shed 1 base and J shed 3 bases, with 10 bases lying between them. Here the CDR3 reads CASSEGAGSYEQYF. CDR3 DNA: TGTGCCAGCAGTGAAGGGGCGGGAAGCTACGAGCAGTACTTC.

This clone has only a few counts. The chain recombines TRBV6-5 with TRBJ2-7; D is undetermined. The CDR3 sequence is 12 residues long. The germline CDR1 and CDR2 sequences are MNHEY and SVGAGI. V gave up 6 bases and J gave up 3 bases, with 9 bases separating them. CDR3 sequence: CASSSTSYEQYF. DNA for the CDR3: TGTGCCAGCAGCTCGACAAGCTACGAGCAGTACTTC.